The rows below give T cell receptor beta chains drawn from one sample of a study of shared clonotypes between healthy human individuals. TCRdb keeps only in-frame clones here, not all; method: immunoSEQ multiplex PCR. The table records a few hundred thousand clones, less than 85% of them present only once. The sample comprised memory CD4+ T cells sorted from blood. The origin of the receptors is a man aged 25 to 40 in good health. CDR3s include the opening cysteine and the closing phenylalanine or tryptophan. The D gene is left open where the match is weak. For some rows the clone size is stated as once, few or many, or as a class when expanded; others skip it.

abundance: NA
j_gene: TRBJ2-2
d_gene: NA
v_gene: TRBV19
CDR3aa: CASNPLGFGELFF
CDR3nt: TGTGCCAGTAACCCCTTGGGGTTCGGGGAGCTGTTTTTT

abundance: NA
j_gene: TRBJ2-2
d_gene: TRBD2
v_gene: TRBV7-9
CDR3aa: CASSLITRGAPSGELFF
CDR3nt: TGTGCCAGCAGCTTAATCACGCGGGGGGCCCCTTCCGGGGAGCTGTTTTTT

abundance: few
j_gene: TRBJ2-1
d_gene: NA
v_gene: TRBV5-4
CDR3aa: CASSEDSSSYNEQFF
CDR3nt: TGTGCCAGCAGCGAGGACTCAAGCTCCTACAATGAGCAGTTCTTC

abundance: once
j_gene: TRBJ1-1
d_gene: TRBD1
v_gene: TRBV9
CDR3aa: CASSVGGQEGTEAFF
CDR3nt: TGTGCCAGCAGCGTAGGGGGACAGGAAGGCACTGAAGCTTTCTTT

abundance: many
j_gene: TRBJ1-5
d_gene: TRBD1
v_gene: TRBV19
CDR3aa: CASSMDRDQPQHF
CDR3nt: TGTGCCAGTAGTATGGACAGGGACCAGCCCCAGCATTTT

abundance: NA
j_gene: TRBJ2-7
d_gene: NA
v_gene: TRBV2
CDR3aa: CASTYSDTRGHF
CDR3nt: TGTGCCAGCACTTACTCGGACACAAGGGGACACTTC

abundance: NA
j_gene: TRBJ1-2
d_gene: NA
v_gene: TRBV6-5
CDR3aa: CASSNEGVVTYGYTF
CDR3nt: TGTGCCAGCAGCAACGAGGGGGTAGTCACCTATGGCTACACCTTC

abundance: NA
j_gene: TRBJ2-5
d_gene: NA
v_gene: TRBV7-6
CDR3aa: CASSLGTENWETQYF
CDR3nt: TGTGCCAGCAGCTTAGGGACAGAGAATTGGGAGACCCAGTACTTC

abundance: once
j_gene: TRBJ2-7
d_gene: NA
v_gene: TRBV29-1
CDR3aa: CSVELGADEQYF
CDR3nt: TGCAGCGTTGAGCTGGGGGCGGACGAGCAGTACTTC

abundance: NA
j_gene: TRBJ1-2
d_gene: TRBD1
v_gene: TRBV27
CDR3aa: CASSLSRFGQGGYTF
CDR3nt: TGTGCCAGCAGTTTATCGAGGTTCGGACAGGGTGGCTACACCTTC

abundance: NA
j_gene: TRBJ2-5
d_gene: NA
v_gene: TRBV7-2
CDR3aa: CASSEPPGPSYF
CDR3nt: TGTGCCAGCAGCGAACCCCCGGGACCAAGTTACTTC

abundance: NA
j_gene: TRBJ2-1
d_gene: TRBD2
v_gene: TRBV5-6
CDR3aa: CASRRRLAGVSYNEQFF
CDR3nt: TGTGCCAGCAGGAGAAGACTAGCGGGAGTGTCCTACAATGAGCAGTTCTTC

abundance: once
j_gene: TRBJ1-2
d_gene: NA
v_gene: TRBV27
CDR3aa: CASSLAGNWARNGYTF
CDR3nt: TGTGCCAGCAGTTTGGCCGGAAATTGGGCGCGGAATGGCTACACCTTC

abundance: NA
j_gene: TRBJ2-1
d_gene: NA
v_gene: TRBV5-8
CDR3aa: CASSFGTLLSYNEQFF
CDR3nt: TGTGCCAGCAGCTTTGGGACTCTACTCTCCTACAATGAGCAGTTCTTC

abundance: NA
j_gene: TRBJ2-6
d_gene: TRBD1
v_gene: TRBV5-1
CDR3aa: CASSGTDRAGSGANVLTF
CDR3nt: TGCGCCAGCAGCGGTACGGACAGGGCAGGGTCTGGGGCCAACGTCCTGACTTTC

abundance: NA
j_gene: TRBJ1-1
d_gene: TRBD1
v_gene: TRBV28
CDR3aa: CASTPGQVTEAFF
CDR3nt: TGTGCCAGCACTCCCGGACAGGTAACTGAAGCTTTCTTT

abundance: NA
j_gene: TRBJ1-3
d_gene: NA
v_gene: TRBV5-6
CDR3aa: CASSPTRGNTIYF
CDR3nt: TGTGCCAGCAGTCCTACACGCGGAAACACCATATATTTT

abundance: NA
j_gene: TRBJ2-5
d_gene: NA
v_gene: TRBV28
CDR3aa: CASRGGGRETQYF
CDR3nt: TGTGCCAGCAGAGGTGGGGGGCGGGAGACCCAGTACTTC

abundance: NA
j_gene: TRBJ2-3
d_gene: NA
v_gene: TRBV18
CDR3aa: CASSPIDADTQYF
CDR3nt: TGTGCCAGCTCACCAATTGACGCAGATACGCAGTATTTT

abundance: few
j_gene: TRBJ2-2
d_gene: NA
v_gene: TRBV7-3
CDR3aa: CASSPPDPGGELFF
CDR3nt: TGTGCCAGCAGCCCCCCGGACCCGGGAGGGGAGCTGTTTTTT

abundance: NA
j_gene: TRBJ1-5
d_gene: TRBD1
v_gene: TRBV28
CDR3aa: CASSDDRDRPQHF
CDR3nt: TGTGCCAGCAGTGATGACAGGGACAGGCCCCAGCATTTT

abundance: few
j_gene: TRBJ2-2
d_gene: NA
v_gene: TRBV19
CDR3aa: CASTGVQFSGTGELFF
CDR3nt: TGTGCCAGTACCGGAGTACAGTTCTCAGGGACCGGGGAGCTGTTTTTT

abundance: NA
j_gene: TRBJ1-5
d_gene: NA
v_gene: TRBV7-8
CDR3aa: CASSLDRVRQPQHF
CDR3nt: TGTGCCAGCAGCTTAGACAGGGTGCGCCAGCCCCAGCATTTT

abundance: few
j_gene: TRBJ2-7
d_gene: TRBD1
v_gene: TRBV6-6
CDR3aa: CASTHKQGGEQYF
CDR3nt: TGTGCCAGCACCCACAAACAGGGGGGCGAGCAGTACTTC

abundance: once
j_gene: TRBJ2-1
d_gene: TRBD2
v_gene: TRBV4-1
CDR3aa: CASSQDPSGSFNEQFF
CDR3nt: TGCGCCAGCAGCCAAGATCCCAGCGGGAGCTTCAATGAGCAGTTCTTC

abundance: NA
j_gene: TRBJ2-7
d_gene: TRBD1
v_gene: TRBV28
CDR3aa: CASSLTGGIGEQYF
CDR3nt: TGTGCCAGCAGTTTAACAGGGGGAATCGGGGAGCAGTACTTC

abundance: once
j_gene: TRBJ2-1
d_gene: TRBD1
v_gene: TRBV9
CDR3aa: CASSVELWGTELKYNEQFF
CDR3nt: TGTGCCAGCAGCGTAGAATTATGGGGGACAGAATTGAAGTACAATGAGCAGTTCTTC

abundance: NA
j_gene: TRBJ2-1
d_gene: TRBD2
v_gene: TRBV27
CDR3aa: CASSLRGLAGVSGHYNEQFF
CDR3nt: TGTGCCAGCAGTTTAAGAGGACTAGCGGGAGTTTCAGGACACTACAATGAGCAGTTCTTC

abundance: NA
j_gene: TRBJ1-4
d_gene: NA
v_gene: TRBV2
CDR3aa: CASSLNRISATNEKLFF
CDR3nt: TGTGCCAGCAGCCTAAACAGGATTTCTGCAACTAATGAAAAACTGTTTTTT

abundance: few
j_gene: TRBJ1-1
d_gene: TRBD1
v_gene: TRBV19
CDR3aa: CASSRTGKNTEAFF
CDR3nt: TGTGCCAGTAGCCGGACAGGGAAGAACACTGAAGCTTTCTTT

abundance: NA
j_gene: TRBJ2-3
d_gene: TRBD2
v_gene: TRBV5-1
CDR3aa: CASSLGRAGGQGDTQYF
CDR3nt: TGCGCCAGCAGCTTGGGTCGAGCGGGAGGGCAAGGAGATACGCAGTATTTT

abundance: NA
j_gene: TRBJ1-1
d_gene: NA
v_gene: TRBV2
CDR3aa: CASSEDRAYTAFF
CDR3nt: TGTGCCAGCAGTGAAGACAGAGCCTATACAGCTTTCTTT

abundance: few
j_gene: TRBJ1-4
d_gene: NA
v_gene: TRBV9
CDR3aa: CASSPMQDEKLFF
CDR3nt: TGTGCCAGCAGCCCTATGCAGGATGAAAAACTGTTTTTT